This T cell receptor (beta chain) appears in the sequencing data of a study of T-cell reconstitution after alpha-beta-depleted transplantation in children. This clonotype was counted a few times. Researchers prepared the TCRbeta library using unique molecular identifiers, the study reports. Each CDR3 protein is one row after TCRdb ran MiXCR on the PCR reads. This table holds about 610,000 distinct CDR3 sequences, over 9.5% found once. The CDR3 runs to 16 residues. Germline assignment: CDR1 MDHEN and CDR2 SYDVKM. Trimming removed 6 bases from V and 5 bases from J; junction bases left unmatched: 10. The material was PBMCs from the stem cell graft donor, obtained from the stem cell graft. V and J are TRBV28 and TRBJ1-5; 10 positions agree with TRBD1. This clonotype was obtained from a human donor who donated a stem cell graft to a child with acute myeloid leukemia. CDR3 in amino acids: CASRNQGQGSDQPQHF. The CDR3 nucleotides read TGTGCCAGCAGAAATCAGGGACAGGGGTCGGATCAGCCCCAGCATTTT.